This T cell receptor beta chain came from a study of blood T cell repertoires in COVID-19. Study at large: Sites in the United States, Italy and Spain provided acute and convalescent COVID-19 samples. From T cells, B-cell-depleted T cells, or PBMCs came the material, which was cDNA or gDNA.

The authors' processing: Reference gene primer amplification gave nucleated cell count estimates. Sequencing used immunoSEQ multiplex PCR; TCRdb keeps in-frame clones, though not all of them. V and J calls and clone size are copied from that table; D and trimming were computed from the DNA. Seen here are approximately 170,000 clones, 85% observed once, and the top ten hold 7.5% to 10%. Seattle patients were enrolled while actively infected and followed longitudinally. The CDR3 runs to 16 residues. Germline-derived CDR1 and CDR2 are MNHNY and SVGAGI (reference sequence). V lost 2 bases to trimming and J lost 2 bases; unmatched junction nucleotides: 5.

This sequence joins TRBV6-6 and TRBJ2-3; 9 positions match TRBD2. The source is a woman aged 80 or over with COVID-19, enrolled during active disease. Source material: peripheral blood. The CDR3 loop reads CASSYTSSGDTDTQYF. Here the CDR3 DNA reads TGTGCCAGCAGTTACACCTCTAGCGGGGACACAGATACGCAGTATTTT.